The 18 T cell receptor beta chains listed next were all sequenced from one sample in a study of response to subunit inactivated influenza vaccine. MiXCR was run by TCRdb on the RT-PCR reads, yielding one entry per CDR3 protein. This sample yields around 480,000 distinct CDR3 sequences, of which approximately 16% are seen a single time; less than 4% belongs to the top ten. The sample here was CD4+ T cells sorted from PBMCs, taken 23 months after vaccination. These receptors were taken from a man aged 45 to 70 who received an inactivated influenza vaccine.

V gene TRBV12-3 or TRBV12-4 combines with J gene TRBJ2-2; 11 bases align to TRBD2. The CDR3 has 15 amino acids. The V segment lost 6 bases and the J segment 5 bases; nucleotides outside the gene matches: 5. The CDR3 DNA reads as TGTGCCAGCAGGGCTAGCGGGAGGTGGACCGGGGAGCTGTTTTTT. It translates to CASRASGRWTGELFF.

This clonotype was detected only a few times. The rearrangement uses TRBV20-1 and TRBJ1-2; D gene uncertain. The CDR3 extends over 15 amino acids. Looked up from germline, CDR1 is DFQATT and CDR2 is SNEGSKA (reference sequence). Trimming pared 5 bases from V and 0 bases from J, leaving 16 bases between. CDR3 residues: CSASPGGRSNYGYTF. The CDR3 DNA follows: TGCAGTGCTTCGCCCGGCGGCCGCTCTAACTATGGCTACACCTTC.

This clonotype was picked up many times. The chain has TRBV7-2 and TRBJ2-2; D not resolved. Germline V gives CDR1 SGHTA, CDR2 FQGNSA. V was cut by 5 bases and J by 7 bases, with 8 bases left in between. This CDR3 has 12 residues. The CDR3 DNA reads TGTGCCAGCAGCCAACCCGGCGGGGAGCTGTTTTTT. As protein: CASSQPGGELFF.

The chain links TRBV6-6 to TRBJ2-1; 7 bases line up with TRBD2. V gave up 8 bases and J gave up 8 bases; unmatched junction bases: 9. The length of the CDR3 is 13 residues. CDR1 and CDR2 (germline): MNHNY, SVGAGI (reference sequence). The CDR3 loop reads CASWLAASHEQFF. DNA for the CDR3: TGTGCCAGCTGGCTAGCGGCATCCCATGAGCAGTTCTTC.

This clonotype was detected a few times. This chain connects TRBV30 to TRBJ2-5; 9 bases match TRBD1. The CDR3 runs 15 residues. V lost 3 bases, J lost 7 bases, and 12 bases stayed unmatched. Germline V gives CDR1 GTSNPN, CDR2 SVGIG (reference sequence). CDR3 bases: TGTGCCTGGAGAACCCTGGGACAGGGCCCCTGGACCCAGTACTTC. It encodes CAWRTLGQGPWTQYF.

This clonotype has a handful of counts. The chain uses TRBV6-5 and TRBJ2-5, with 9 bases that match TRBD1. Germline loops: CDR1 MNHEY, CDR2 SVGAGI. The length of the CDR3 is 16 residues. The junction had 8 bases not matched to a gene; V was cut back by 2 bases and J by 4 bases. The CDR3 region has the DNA TGTGCCAGCAGTTACAGCGCTAGGGGACAGGGAGAGACCCAGTACTTC. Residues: CASSYSARGQGETQYF.

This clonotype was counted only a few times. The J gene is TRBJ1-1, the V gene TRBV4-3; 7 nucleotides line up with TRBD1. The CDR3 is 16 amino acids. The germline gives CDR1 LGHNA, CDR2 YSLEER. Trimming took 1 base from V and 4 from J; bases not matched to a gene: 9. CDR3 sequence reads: CASSQGTPRGRTEAFF. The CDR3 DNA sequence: TGCGCCAGCAGCCAAGGAACGCCGAGGGGGCGCACTGAAGCTTTCTTT.

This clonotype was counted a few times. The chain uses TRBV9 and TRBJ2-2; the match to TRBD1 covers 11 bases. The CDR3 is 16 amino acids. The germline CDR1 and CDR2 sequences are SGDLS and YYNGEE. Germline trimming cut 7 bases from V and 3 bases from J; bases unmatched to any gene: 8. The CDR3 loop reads CASSSGTGGYTGELFF. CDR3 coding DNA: TGTGCCAGCTCATCAGGGACAGGGGGTTACACCGGGGAGCTGTTTTTT.

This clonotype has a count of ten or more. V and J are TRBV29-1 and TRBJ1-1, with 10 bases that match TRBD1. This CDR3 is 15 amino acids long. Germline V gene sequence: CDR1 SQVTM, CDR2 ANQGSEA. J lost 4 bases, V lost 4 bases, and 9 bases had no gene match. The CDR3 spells CSVGGTGAGITEAFF. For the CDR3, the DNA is TGCAGCGTTGGGGGGACAGGGGCGGGTATCACTGAAGCTTTCTTT.

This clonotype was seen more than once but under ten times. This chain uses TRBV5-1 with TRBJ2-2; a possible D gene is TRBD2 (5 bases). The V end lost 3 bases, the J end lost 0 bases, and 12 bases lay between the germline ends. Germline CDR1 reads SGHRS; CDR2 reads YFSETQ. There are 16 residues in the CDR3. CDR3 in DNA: TGCGCCAGCAGCTGGACTCAAATTACGAACACCGGGGAGCTGTTTTTT. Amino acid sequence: CASSWTQITNTGELFF.

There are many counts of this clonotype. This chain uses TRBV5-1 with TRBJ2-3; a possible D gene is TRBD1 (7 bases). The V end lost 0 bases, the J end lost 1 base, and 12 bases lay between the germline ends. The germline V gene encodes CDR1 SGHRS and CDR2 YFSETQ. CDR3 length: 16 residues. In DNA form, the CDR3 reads TGCGCCAGCAGCTTGGGTGGAGGGGGCCGCACAGATACGCAGTATTTT. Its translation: CASSLGGGGRTDTQYF.

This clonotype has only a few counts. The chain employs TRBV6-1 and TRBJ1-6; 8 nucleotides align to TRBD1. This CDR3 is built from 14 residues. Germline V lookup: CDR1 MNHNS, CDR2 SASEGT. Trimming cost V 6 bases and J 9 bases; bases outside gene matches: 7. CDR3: CASRAGQGGSPLHF. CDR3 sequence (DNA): TGTGCCAGCAGGGCCGGACAGGGAGGTTCACCCCTCCACTTT.

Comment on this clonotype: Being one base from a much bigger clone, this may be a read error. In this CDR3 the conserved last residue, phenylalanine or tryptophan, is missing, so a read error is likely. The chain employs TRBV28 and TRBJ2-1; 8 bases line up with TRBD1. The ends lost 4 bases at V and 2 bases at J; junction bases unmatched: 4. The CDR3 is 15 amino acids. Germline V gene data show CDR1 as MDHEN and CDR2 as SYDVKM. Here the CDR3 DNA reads TGTGCCAGCAGTTCGACAGGGGCGGCCTACAATGAGCAGTTCTCC. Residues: CASSSTGAAYNEQFS.

For the CDR3, the DNA is TGTGCCAGCAGCACGGGACAGGGTTATTTGGAGACCCAGTACTTC. Translated: CASSTGQGYLETQYF. V gene TRBV5-5 combines with J gene TRBJ2-5; 9 bases match TRBD1. Germline V gene data show CDR1 as SGHKS and CDR2 as YYEKEE (reference sequence). This CDR3 contains 15 residues. The trim removed 4 bases at V and 5 bases at J, leaving 9 bases unmatched.

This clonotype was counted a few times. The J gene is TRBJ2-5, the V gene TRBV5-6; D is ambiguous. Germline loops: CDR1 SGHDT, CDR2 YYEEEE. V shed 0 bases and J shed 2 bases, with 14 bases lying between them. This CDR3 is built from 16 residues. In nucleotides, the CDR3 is TGTGCCAGCAGCTTGGGAGTCCTACCAAATCAAGAGACCCAGTACTTC. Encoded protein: CASSLGVLPNQETQYF.

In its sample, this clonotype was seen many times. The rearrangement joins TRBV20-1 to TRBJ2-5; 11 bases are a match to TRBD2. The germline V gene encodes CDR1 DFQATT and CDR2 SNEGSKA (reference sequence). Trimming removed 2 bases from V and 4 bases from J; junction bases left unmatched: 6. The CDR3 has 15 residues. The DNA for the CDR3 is TGCAGTGCTAGACCTAGCGGGAGGCCCGGAGAGACCCAGTACTTC. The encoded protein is CSARPSGRPGETQYF.

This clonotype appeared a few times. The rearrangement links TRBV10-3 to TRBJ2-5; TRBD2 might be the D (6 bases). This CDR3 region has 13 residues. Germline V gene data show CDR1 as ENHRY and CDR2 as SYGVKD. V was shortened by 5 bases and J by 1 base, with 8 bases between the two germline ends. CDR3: CAISPGLQETQYF. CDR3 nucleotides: TGTGCCATCAGTCCGGGACTCCAAGAGACCCAGTACTTC.

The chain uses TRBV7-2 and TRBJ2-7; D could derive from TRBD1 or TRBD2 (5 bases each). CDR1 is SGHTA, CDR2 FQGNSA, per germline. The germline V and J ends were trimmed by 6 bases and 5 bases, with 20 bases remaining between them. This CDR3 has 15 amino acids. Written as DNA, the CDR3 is TGTGCCAGCAGAAACCTAGGGACCTCTAGGGACGAGCAGTACTTC. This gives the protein CASRNLGTSRDEQYF.